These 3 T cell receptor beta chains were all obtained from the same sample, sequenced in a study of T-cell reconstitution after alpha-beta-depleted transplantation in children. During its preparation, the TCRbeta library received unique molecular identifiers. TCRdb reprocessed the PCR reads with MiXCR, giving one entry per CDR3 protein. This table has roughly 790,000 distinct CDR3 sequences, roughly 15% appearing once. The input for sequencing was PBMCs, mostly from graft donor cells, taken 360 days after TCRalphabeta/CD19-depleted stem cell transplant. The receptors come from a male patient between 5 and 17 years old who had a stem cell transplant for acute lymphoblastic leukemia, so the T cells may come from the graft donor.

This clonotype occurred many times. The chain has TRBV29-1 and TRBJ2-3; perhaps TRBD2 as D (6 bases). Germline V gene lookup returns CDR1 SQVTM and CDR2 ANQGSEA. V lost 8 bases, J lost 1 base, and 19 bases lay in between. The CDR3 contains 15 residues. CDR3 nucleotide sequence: TGCAGCACAATAGCCGGGAGTTCGCGCACAGATACGCAGTATTTT. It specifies CSTIAGSSRTDTQYF.

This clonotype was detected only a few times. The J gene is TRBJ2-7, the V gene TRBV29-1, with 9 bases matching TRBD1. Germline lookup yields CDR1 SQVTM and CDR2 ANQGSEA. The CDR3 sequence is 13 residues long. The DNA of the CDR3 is TGCAGTGTATATGGGACAGGGAGGCACGAGCAGTACTTC. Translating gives CSVYGTGRHEQYF.

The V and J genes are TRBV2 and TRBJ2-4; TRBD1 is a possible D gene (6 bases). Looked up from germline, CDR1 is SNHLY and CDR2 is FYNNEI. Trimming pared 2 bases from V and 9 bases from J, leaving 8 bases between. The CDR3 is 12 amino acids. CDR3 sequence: CASSEWGLIQYF. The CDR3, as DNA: TGTGCCAGCAGTGAATGGGGGCTCATTCAGTACTTC.